The clone carrying this T cell receptor (beta chain) was seen only a few times. No antigen is known for it. The data originate from a study of T cell repertoires in cytomegalovirus infection. Study overall: Use of recently identified HLA-C-restricted and well-studied HLA-B-restricted CMV epitopes was part of the study. CMV infection plus the matching HLA type was flagged by public TCR beta signatures. Points from the study as a whole: The response measured ex vivo was dominated by TCR beta clonotypes (HLA-C-restricted and CMV-specific).

The CDR3 covers 14 residues. V lost 6 bases, J lost 4 bases, and 6 bases stayed unmatched. Each CDR3 protein is one row after TCRdb ran MiXCR on the reads. The sample carries approximately 590,000 distinct CDR3 sequences, approximately 40% recorded once. The J gene is TRBJ2-7, the V gene TRBV12-3 or TRBV12-4; TRBD2 matches at 10 bases. Sequences were derived from cultured PBMCs, sampled from culture after CMV antigen stimulation. The sequence derives from a human donor in good health (CMV status not recorded). Some clones in this sample may be carry-over from other donors' samples. The CDR3 bases are TGTGCCAGCAGGGCTAGCGGGAGCGATTACGAGCAGTACTTC. It is translated as CASRASGSDYEQYF.